Each of the 27 T cell receptor beta chains below was sequenced from the same sample in a study of blood T cell repertoires in COVID-19 (TCRdb year 2020). Library preparation employed the immunoSEQ multiplex PCR assay. Held by TCRdb, this immuneACCESS table contains in-frame sequences only and omits some clones. Under half of the omission traces to an unresolved V gene where checked; the cause of the rest is unknown. Within this sample are over 120,000 clones, with about 79% of them counted one time only. The ten top clones hold 3% to 3.5% of the sample. Sequenced: peripheral blood. The receptors were gathered from a woman at least 80 years old with acute or convalescent COVID-19.

The genes are TRBV28 and TRBJ1-1; 8 bases match TRBD1. The V gene's germline CDR1 is MDHEN and CDR2 SYDVKM. This CDR3 spans 17 amino acids. The V and J ends lost 2 bases and 4 bases, in that order; junction bases with no gene match: 12. The CDR3 here is CASSLRERYTGGTEAFF. The CDR3 DNA is TGTGCCAGCAGTTTAAGGGAGAGATATACAGGGGGCACTGAAGCTTTCTTT.

The chain is built from TRBV6-5 and TRBJ1-2; TRBD1 agrees at 7 bases. This CDR3 region has 13 residues. Germline V gene data show CDR1 as MNHEY and CDR2 as SVGAGI. With V trimmed by 6 bases and J by 3 bases, 4 bases remained unmatched. The DNA for the CDR3 is TGTGCCAGCAGGTTAGGACAGGACTATGGCTACACCTTC. Its protein product is CASRLGQDYGYTF.

The gene calls are TRBV9 and TRBJ2-5; 7 nucleotides agree with TRBD2. V was pared by 3 bases and J by 4 bases, with 12 bases of the junction left unmatched. Germline CDR1 and CDR2: SGDLS and YYNGEE. CDR3 length: 16 amino acids. The CDR3 nucleotides read TGTGCCAGCAGCGACGGTGGGGGAGGGTTGGTAGAGACCCAGTACTTC. It is translated as CASSDGGGGLVETQYF.

V usage is TRBV19 and J usage is TRBJ2-5; 8 bases map to TRBD2. The V gene's germline CDR1 is LNHDA and CDR2 SQIVND (reference sequence). CDR3 length: 16 amino acids. The junction had 7 bases not matched to a gene; V was cut back by 3 bases and J by 1 base. The CDR3 nucleotides read TGTGCCAGTAGTATCGGAGCGGGGGCGATCCAAGAGACCCAGTACTTC. Its protein product is CASSIGAGAIQETQYF.

The CDR3 region is CASSQGGPDGGYTF. In nucleotides, the CDR3 is TGCGCCAGCAGCCAAGGTGGGCCAGACGGTGGCTACACCTTC. The V call is TRBV4-3, the J call TRBJ1-2; D gene unclear. Trimming took off 1 base at V and 7 bases at J, with 13 bases between the two ends. The CDR3 totals 14 residues. From germline, CDR1 is LGHNA and CDR2 YSLEER.

The V and J genes are TRBV27 and TRBJ2-1, with TRBD2 identical over 12 bases. CDR3 length equals 16 residues. Germline V CDR1 and CDR2: MNHEY, SMNVEV (reference sequence). V trimming: 5 bases; J trimming: 4 bases; junction bases outside the gene matches: 6. CDR3 DNA sequence: TGTGCCAGCAGTACCCGACTAGCGGGGGCGTACAATGAGCAGTTCTTC. The encoded protein is CASSTRLAGAYNEQFF.

The chain recombines TRBV6-5 with TRBJ2-7; TRBD1 aligns across 10 bases. Trimming removed 6 bases from V and 7 bases from J; junction bases left unmatched: 6. Germline V gene data show CDR1 as MNHEY and CDR2 as SVGAGI. This CDR3 region has 13 residues. The CDR3 loop is CASRRQGAGEQYF. In DNA, the CDR3 is TGTGCCAGCAGAAGACAGGGGGCGGGGGAGCAGTACTTC.

This clone was counted a few times. This sample also contains other DNA sequences that code for the same CDR3. The rearrangement links TRBV9 to TRBJ1-2, with TRBD1 matching over 9 bases. The V gene end was trimmed by 2 bases and the J gene end by 4 bases; junction bases not matched to a gene: 3. The germline V gene has CDR1 SGDLS and CDR2 YYNGEE. The CDR3 has 14 amino acids. The CDR3 nucleotides are TGTGCCAGCAGCGTGGACAGGGGCGCCTATGGCTACACCTTC. It encodes CASSVDRGAYGYTF.

V usage is TRBV25-1 and J usage is TRBJ1-5; D remains ambiguous. The CDR3 runs to 13 residues. Between the trimmed V and J ends, which lost 4 bases and 7 bases, there was a span of 11 bases. The germline V gene has CDR1 MGHDK and CDR2 SYGVNS. The CDR3: CASSVNSGQPQHF. CDR3 nucleotide sequence: TGTGCCAGCAGTGTTAACTCAGGACAGCCCCAGCATTTT.

The V call is TRBV6-5, the J call TRBJ1-2; D gene uncertain. This CDR3 is 12 amino acids long. Trimming took 7 bases from V and 2 from J, leaving 8 bases between them. From germline, CDR1 is MNHEY and CDR2 SVGAGI. CDR3 region: CASMEQNYGYTF. The DNA for the CDR3 is TGTGCCAGCATGGAACAGAACTATGGCTACACCTTC.

The CDR3 nucleotides read TGTGCCAGCAGTTTACAGGGGGCGAACACCGGGGAGCTGTTTTTT. This gives the protein CASSLQGANTGELFF. The gene calls are TRBV6-5 and TRBJ2-2, with TRBD1 identical over 8 bases. Trimming at V came to 4 bases and at J to 0 bases, leaving 1 base not matched to a gene. The CDR3 extends over 15 amino acids. Germline V CDR1 and CDR2: MNHEY, SVGAGI.

The chain employs TRBV30 and TRBJ1-5; no reliable D call. Germline V lookup: CDR1 GTSNPN, CDR2 SVGIG (reference sequence). The CDR3 runs 15 residues. V was clipped by 3 bases and J by 4 bases, with 16 bases between them. The chain's CDR3 is CAWSVGLGENQPQHF. The CDR3 coding sequence is TGTGCCTGGAGCGTAGGACTTGGGGAGAATCAGCCCCAGCATTTT.

The CDR3 sequence: CASSLSSNQPQHF. In DNA form, the CDR3 reads TGTGCCAGCTCCCTCTCTAGCAATCAGCCCCAGCATTTT. This chain connects TRBV18 to TRBJ1-5; D not resolved. V was clipped by 6 bases and J by 0 bases, with 6 bases between them. This CDR3 is 13 amino acids long. Germline V gene data show CDR1 as KGHSH and CDR2 as LQKENI.

The chain is built from TRBV9 and TRBJ1-4; D remains ambiguous. CDR1 is SGDLS and CDR2 is YYNGEE in the germline V gene. The CDR3 consists of 13 residues. Trimming cost V 4 bases and J 6 bases, with 10 bases left between them. CDR3 in DNA: TGTGCCAGCAGCCCCAGCGGCTATGAAAAACTGTTTTTT. It yields the protein CASSPSGYEKLFF.

This clone was seen just once. The CDR3 loop is CASRRDSNQPQHF. The CDR3 bases are TGTGCCAGCAGACGAGATAGCAATCAGCCCCAGCATTTT. The V gene is TRBV6-5, the J gene TRBJ1-5; D is undetermined. Germline CDR1 MNHEY, CDR2 SVGAGI. This CDR3 is built from 13 residues. V was shortened by 6 bases and J by 0 bases, with 6 bases between the two germline ends.

This rearrangement joins TRBV7-2 to TRBJ1-3; D possibly corresponds to TRBD1 (6 bases). The length of the CDR3 is 16 residues. From germline, CDR1 is SGHTA and CDR2 FQGNSA. Trimming stripped 5 bases from V and 0 bases from J, with 14 bases between. As DNA, the CDR3 is TGTGCCAGCAGCGGCCAGGGGACCCGCTCTGGAAACACCATATATTTT. Translating it yields CASSGQGTRSGNTIYF.

The rearrangement joins TRBV9 to TRBJ2-7; 10 bases are shared with TRBD1. Per the germline V gene, CDR1 is SGDLS and CDR2 is YYNGEE. CDR3 length: 15 amino acids. Trimming removed 3 bases from V and 5 bases from J; junction bases left unmatched: 8. The CDR3 spells CASSAPGTGDHEQYF. The CDR3 nucleotides read TGTGCCAGCAGCGCCCCCGGGACAGGGGACCACGAGCAGTACTTC.

The rearrangement uses TRBV6-2 or TRBV6-3 and TRBJ1-5, with a tentative D call TRBD1 (5 bases). The CDR3 is 16 amino acids. Trimming left V 0 bases short and J 2 bases short, with 11 bases between. Germline V gene data show CDR1 as MNHEY and CDR2 as SVGEGT. The CDR3 DNA reads TGTGCCAGCAGTTACTCGAGCAGGGCGGGCAATCAGCCCCAGCATTTT. This gives the protein CASSYSSRAGNQPQHF.

The V call is TRBV27, the J call TRBJ2-7, with 10 bases fitting TRBD1. The CDR3 has 15 residues. From germline, CDR1 is MNHEY and CDR2 SMNVEV (reference sequence). V was clipped by 6 bases and J by 3 bases; unmatched bases: 8. The CDR3 region is CASSPLRDRGYEQYF. The CDR3 region has the DNA TGTGCCAGCAGCCCACTCCGGGACAGGGGCTACGAGCAGTACTTC.

CDR3 DNA: TGTGCCAGCAGCTGGGGCGCTGCGAACACCGGGGAGCTGTTTTTT. Protein: CASSWGAANTGELFF. This sequence joins TRBV9 and TRBJ2-2; a weak D match, TRBD1 (5 bases). The CDR3 is made up of 15 amino acids. Germline V gives CDR1 SGDLS, CDR2 YYNGEE. V was pared by 4 bases and J by 0 bases, with 10 bases between.

The chain combines TRBV7-2 with TRBJ2-7; 8 bases agree with TRBD2. The CDR3 loop spans 15 amino acids. Germline V gives CDR1 SGHTA, CDR2 FQGNSA. Trimming at V came to 5 bases and at J to 2 bases, leaving 8 bases not matched to a gene. The CDR3 nucleotides read TGTGCCAGCAGCCCGTGGGACGGGGGGGCCTACGAGCAGTACTTC. It specifies CASSPWDGGAYEQYF.

The chain employs TRBV28 and TRBJ2-1, with 7 bases that match TRBD1. J gave up 15 bases and V 5 bases, and 10 bases lay outside the gene matches. CDR3 length: 12 amino acids. The V gene's germline CDR1 is MDHEN and CDR2 SYDVKM. CDR3 amino acids: CASSPWDRLGFF. The CDR3 nucleotides are TGTGCCAGCAGTCCCTGGGACAGACTCGGGTTCTTC.

The chain has TRBV30 and TRBJ1-1; D not resolved. The ends were cut back, 4 bases at V and 3 bases at J, with 15 bases in the middle. The germline gives CDR1 GTSNPN, CDR2 SVGIG (reference sequence). The CDR3 extends over 14 amino acids. This CDR3 reads CAWKRGIGHTEAFF. The DNA for the CDR3 is TGTGCCTGGAAGCGGGGAATAGGACACACTGAAGCTTTCTTT.

The V gene is TRBV6-1, the J gene TRBJ2-1; TRBD2 agrees at 7 bases. Germline V gives CDR1 MNHNS, CDR2 SASEGT. V gave up 2 bases and J gave up 8 bases; unmatched junction bases: 18. The CDR3 loop spans 18 amino acids. The CDR3: CASSEWGHLAATEDEQFF. The CDR3 DNA reads TGTGCCAGCAGTGAATGGGGCCATCTAGCGGCAACGGAGGATGAGCAGTTCTTC.

V usage is TRBV5-4 and J usage is TRBJ2-5; D ambiguous. CDR1 SGHNT and CDR2 YYREEE come from the germline V gene (reference sequence). V was pared by 3 bases and J by 1 base, with 10 bases between. This CDR3 spans 14 amino acids. CDR3 protein: CASSSPRVQETQYF. The CDR3 DNA reads as TGTGCCAGCAGCTCCCCCCGGGTCCAAGAGACCCAGTACTTC.

The chain combines TRBV6-5 with TRBJ1-1, with TRBD1 matching over 8 bases. This CDR3 comprises 14 residues. Germline trimming cut 2 bases from V and 5 bases from J; bases unmatched to any gene: 4. The germline CDR1 and CDR2 sequences are MNHEY and SVGAGI. In nucleotides, the CDR3 is TGTGCCAGCAGTTACGGGACAGGCGGGACTGAAGCTTTCTTT. This codes for CASSYGTGGTEAFF.

The chain is built from TRBV6-5 and TRBJ1-1; 7 bases line up with TRBD1. The V gene's germline CDR1 is MNHEY and CDR2 SVGAGI. Trimming took 2 bases from V and 1 from J; bases not matched to a gene: 7. The CDR3 length is 16 residues. The CDR3 sequence is CASSYDRADWNTEAFF. The CDR3, as DNA: TGTGCCAGCAGTTACGACAGGGCCGATTGGAACACTGAAGCTTTCTTT.